A selection of T cell receptor beta chains follows, all from one sample in a study of blood T cell repertoires in COVID-19. Profiling relied on immunoSEQ multiplex PCR, and the TCRdb table lists in-frame clones only, not all of them. Among 300,000 to 450,000 clones, more than 75% were seen once, and the ten largest hold 2.5% to 3.5%. Input material: peripheral blood. These receptors were collected from a human donor in a cohort sampled during active COVID-19. The conserved cysteine and the conserved F or W are not part of the CDR3 here.

V gene: TRBV2
CDR3 protein: ASSGGVNTEAF

V gene: TRBV10-1
CDR3 protein: ASPTGTSGREEQF

V gene: TRBV5-1
CDR3 protein: ASSLEYRGGETQY

V gene: TRBV6-5
CDR3 protein: ASRPGTANNEQF

V gene: TRBV12-3/TRBV12-4
CDR3 protein: ASSRTGDEQY

V gene: TRBV2
CDR3 protein: ASSERRGTEAF

V gene: TRBV19
CDR3 protein: ASRTGQGAHSPLH

V gene: TRBV18
CDR3 protein: ASSLEVADTQY

V gene: TRBV30
CDR3 protein: AWSLGGPNEKLF

V gene: TRBV19
CDR3 protein: ASSIPGNTQY

V gene: TRBV24-1
CDR3 protein: ATSDKNRVYGYT

V gene: TRBV19
CDR3 protein: ASSTITGNYQETQY

V gene: TRBV11-2
CDR3 protein: ASSLAGGLQY

V gene: TRBV28
CDR3 protein: ASSFDRQAPGKQF

V gene: TRBV9
CDR3 protein: ASSVLGSGGTGELF

V gene: TRBV7-6
CDR3 protein: ASSIGTYYSTDTQY

V gene: TRBV11-2
CDR3 protein: ASSLGTSGNEQF

V gene: TRBV27
CDR3 protein: ASSLSVSSYEQY

V gene: TRBV5-1
CDR3 protein: ASSLGLARGAEQF

V gene: TRBV6-5
CDR3 protein: ASDKGLHGYT

V gene: TRBV5-1
CDR3 protein: ASSRPGTGDNSNQPQH

V gene: TRBV5-4
CDR3 protein: ASSFIAGAINEQF

V gene: TRBV27
CDR3 protein: ASRRGLGTDTQY

V gene: TRBV6-1
CDR3 protein: ASSYSGKYNEQF

V gene: TRBV2
CDR3 protein: ASSSQQGRTEAF

V gene: TRBV5-5
CDR3 protein: ASSPVGGSAF

V gene: TRBV28
CDR3 protein: ASIRRTGVGEKLF

V gene: TRBV3-1/TRBV3-2
CDR3 protein: ASSRNWDSSSGNTIY

V gene: TRBV3-1/TRBV3-2
CDR3 protein: ASSRSAGVGGELF

V gene: TRBV27
CDR3 protein: ASSFFGYDAGEQF

V gene: TRBV6-5
CDR3 protein: ASSYPGGPEAF

V gene: TRBV15
CDR3 protein: ATSREGGSYEQY

V gene: TRBV19
CDR3 protein: ASSSTGEAF

V gene: TRBV12-3/TRBV12-4
CDR3 protein: ASGGSSNYGYT

V gene: TRBV28
CDR3 protein: ASSPTRGNIQY

V gene: TRBV6-1
CDR3 protein: ASSEPRGGGQPQH

V gene: TRBV7-2
CDR3 protein: ASSYRTAGRETQY

V gene: TRBV9
CDR3 protein: ASSVGQGDVDTQY

V gene: TRBV7-9
CDR3 protein: ASSPSGGAGTDTQY

V gene: TRBV18
CDR3 protein: ASSQGQGRTGELF

V gene: TRBV29-1
CDR3 protein: SVEGARGWEGYT

V gene: TRBV2
CDR3 protein: ASSGLAGGVEQF

V gene: TRBV7-9
CDR3 protein: ASSLVGGSNSPLH

V gene: TRBV2
CDR3 protein: ASSGDRVTGELF

V gene: TRBV7-2
CDR3 protein: ASSLGPYNEQF